These T cell receptor beta chains were read from a single sample in a study of shared clonotypes between healthy human individuals. Repertoires were generated with immunoSEQ multiplex PCR, while TCRdb's copy carries only in-frame clones and drops some. Altogether some 2,500,000 clones are present, roughly 92% being singletons, with the ten largest covering approximately 0.41%. Sequencing input: naive CD4+ T cells from PBMCs. The receptors were sampled from a man between 18 and 35 years old in good health. Some clones in this sample may be carry-over from other donors' samples. CDR3s include the opening cysteine and the closing phenylalanine or tryptophan. D genes are given only for firm matches. A clone size is listed for some rows: how often the clone was seen (once, few, many), or a class if it is expanded.

clone_size j_call v_call d_call cdr3_aa cdr3_nt
NA TRBJ1-1 TRBV9 NA CASSVGQNMNTEAFF TGTGCCAGCAGCGTAGGACAGAACATGAACACTGAAGCTTTCTTT
once TRBJ1-5 TRBV15 NA CATSRLRSGRQPQHF TGTGCCACCAGCAGACTTAGATCCGGACGTCAGCCCCAGCATTTT
NA TRBJ1-3 TRBV6-5 NA CASSYQNSGNTIYF TGTGCCAGCAGTTACCAGAACTCTGGAAACACCATATATTTT
once TRBJ2-1 TRBV5-1 NA CASSFGDPNNEQFF TGCGCCAGCAGCTTTGGGGACCCAAACAATGAGCAGTTCTTC
NA TRBJ1-2 TRBV5-1 TRBD1 CASSLAGTGGARGYTF TGCGCCAGCAGCTTGGCCGGGACAGGGGGCGCGAGGGGCTACACCTTC
NA TRBJ1-1 TRBV6-5 NA CASRSDTEAFF TGTGCCAGCAGATCGGACACTGAAGCTTTCTTT
NA TRBJ1-2 TRBV11-2 NA CASRGGDTYYGYTF TGTGCCAGCAGGGGGGGAGACACTTACTATGGCTACACCTTC
NA TRBJ2-3 TRBV6-5 NA CASSHRGSDTDTQYF TGTGCCAGCAGTCACCGGGGCTCCGACACAGATACGCAGTATTTT
NA TRBJ2-5 TRBV11-2 NA CASSRAGGTSLETQYF TGTGCCAGCAGCCGGGCGGGCGGTACCTCTCTGGAGACCCAGTACTTC
NA TRBJ2-5 TRBV5-1 NA CASSLGLVETQYF TGCGCCAGCAGCTTGGGATTGGTTGAGACCCAGTACTTC
once TRBJ1-5 TRBV18 NA CASSLGDTSGTPQHF TGTGCCAGCTCACTCGGGGACACCTCGGGTACGCCCCAGCATTTT
NA TRBJ2-7 TRBV2 NA CASSGNYEQYF TGTGCCAGCTCCGGAAACTACGAGCAGTACTTC
NA TRBJ2-7 TRBV6-5 NA CASSQGVQYF TGTGCCAGCAGTCAAGGAGTGCAGTACTTC
NA TRBJ1-4 TRBV7-9 NA CASSLVEAAELFF TGTGCCAGCAGCTTAGTCGAGGCGGCGGAACTGTTTTTT
NA TRBJ2-7 TRBV29-1 NA CSGTGRLPYEQYF TGCAGCGGGACGGGTCGACTCCCCTACGAGCAGTACTTC
NA TRBJ2-3 TRBV5-1 TRBD2 CASSRRTSGSGTDTQYF TGCGCCAGCAGCCGAAGGACTAGCGGGAGTGGCACAGATACGCAGTATTTT
NA TRBJ2-3 TRBV7-9 TRBD1 CASSPTTGVGTDTQYF TGTGCCAGCAGCCCTACGACAGGGGTGGGCACAGATACGCAGTATTTT
NA TRBJ1-2 TRBV7-9 NA CASSPRGQYGYTF TGTGCCAGCAGCCCCCGAGGACAGTATGGCTACACCTTC
NA TRBJ2-7 TRBV30 TRBD2 CAWKSSGSNVYEQYF TGTGCCTGGAAGTCTAGCGGGAGCAATGTCTACGAGCAGTACTTC
NA TRBJ2-1 TRBV6-5 TRBD2 CASSYWGGDNEQFF TGTGCCAGCAGTTACTGGGGGGGGGACAATGAGCAGTTCTTC
NA TRBJ1-3 TRBV5-4 TRBD1 CASSLPGTGKGNTIYF TGTGCCAGCAGCCTTCCCGGGACAGGGAAAGGAAACACCATATATTTT
NA TRBJ1-2 TRBV7-6 NA CASSLKVGGYGYTF TGTGCCAGCAGCTTAAAGGTCGGGGGATATGGCTACACCTTC
NA TRBJ2-2 TRBV7-3 NA CASSSSPGNTGELFF TGTGCCAGCAGCTCTTCCCCGGGGAACACCGGGGAGCTGTTTTTT
once TRBJ1-2 TRBV18 TRBD1 CASSPTRQGSPGGYTF TGTGCCAGCTCACCAACTCGACAGGGGTCCCCTGGCGGCTACACCTTC
NA TRBJ1-4 TRBV5-1 NA CASSSAAGATNEKLFF TGCGCCAGCAGCTCGGCCGCAGGGGCGACTAATGAAAAACTGTTTTTT
NA TRBJ1-1 TRBV5-1 NA CASSLVGGLTFF TGCGCCAGCAGCTTGGTCGGGGGTTTAACTTTCTTT
NA TRBJ1-1 TRBV5-1 TRBD1 CASSSPEFGQGTSSAFF TGCGCCAGCAGCTCACCAGAATTCGGACAGGGGACGTCGTCCGCTTTCTTT
NA TRBJ2-4 TRBV13 TRBD1 CASSLAYRGSKNIQYF TGTGCCAGCAGCTTAGCCTACAGGGGCTCCAAAAACATTCAGTACTTC